The 9 T cell receptor beta chains presented below share a single source sample, sequenced in a study of cytomegalovirus exposure and HLA in healthy donors. The primer mix had 60 Vbeta and 13 Jbeta primers. The protocol was immunoSEQ multiplex PCR, while the TCRdb copy is restricted to in-frame clones and leaves out a portion. This table holds some 75,000 clones. Material for sequencing was PBMCs. The receptor set was obtained from a man aged 40-49 years in good health and CMV-seronegative.

This sequence joins TRBV30 and TRBJ2-2; possibly TRBD1 for D (5 bases). Germline values: CDR1 GTSNPN, CDR2 SVGIG (reference sequence). The CDR3 contains 13 residues. Between the trimmed V and J ends, which lost 3 bases and 1 base, there was a span of 6 bases. The CDR3, as DNA: TGTGCCTGGAGAGGACAGAACACCGGGGAGCTGTTTTTT. It specifies CAWRGQNTGELFF.

The chain joins TRBV2 to TRBJ1-1; D not certain. The germline V and J ends were trimmed by 7 bases and 5 bases, with 23 bases remaining between them. CDR1 is SNHLY and CDR2 is FYNNEI in the germline V gene. This CDR3 has 16 amino acids. The DNA of the CDR3 is TGTGCCAGCACTTCCCCCCCCTCGGTGAGGGTGACTGAAGCTTTCTTT. As protein: CASTSPPSVRVTEAFF. Using reference TRBV2 and TRBJ1-1 for the parts outside the CDR3, the full variable domain is EPEVTQTPSHQVTQMGQEVILRCVPISNHLYFYWYRQILGQKVEFLVSFYNNEISEKSEIFDDQFSVERPDGSNFTLKIRSTKLEDSAMYFCASTSPPSVRVTEAFFGQGTRLTVV.

The gene calls are TRBV27 and TRBJ2-7; D may be TRBD1 (5 bases). Trimming pared 2 bases from V and 6 bases from J, leaving 23 bases between. The CDR3 consists of 17 residues. Germline CDR1 MNHEY, CDR2 SMNVEV (reference sequence). The chain's CDR3 is CASSLGGQGNLGGEQYF. CDR3 DNA sequence: TGTGCCAGCAGTTTAGGTGGGCAGGGAAACTTGGGCGGCGAGCAGTACTTC.

The rearrangement links TRBV28 to TRBJ1-5; D not certain. The V end lost 6 bases, the J end lost 2 bases, and 17 bases lay between the germline ends. Germline assignment: CDR1 MDHEN and CDR2 SYDVKM. The CDR3 runs to 16 residues. CDR3 residues: CASSSGAGGGNQPQHF. CDR3 in DNA: TGTGCCAGCAGCTCCGGAGCCGGCGGGGGCAATCAGCCCCAGCATTTT. The whole variable domain, filled in from reference TRBV28 and TRBJ1-5, reads DVKVTQSSRYLVKRTGEKVFLECVQDMDHENMFWYRQDPGLGLRLIYFSYDVKMKEKGDIPEGYSVSREKKERFSLILESASTNQTSMYLCASSSGAGGGNQPQHFGDGTRLSIL.

The gene calls are TRBV7-2 and TRBJ2-3; 7 bases map to TRBD2. The CDR3 is 14 residues long. Germline V lookup: CDR1 SGHTA, CDR2 FQGNSA. V lost 1 base and J lost 5; bases outside the gene matches: 3. The CDR3, as DNA: TGTGCCAGCAGCTTAGGGCCTAGCGGAGATACGCAGTATTTT. Its protein product is CASSLGPSGDTQYF.

The chain recombines TRBV5-1 with TRBJ1-5; tentatively, D is TRBD1 (5 bases). The V end lost 5 bases, the J end lost 5 bases, and 17 bases lay between the germline ends. Germline assignment: CDR1 SGHRS and CDR2 YFSETQ. The CDR3 has 15 residues. The CDR3 spells CASRPDTHVYQPQHF. The CDR3, as DNA: TGCGCCAGCAGGCCGGACACCCACGTCTATCAGCCCCAGCATTTT.

V gene TRBV7-9 combines with J gene TRBJ2-1; D is ambiguous. The CDR3 length is 10 residues. Trimming removed 5 bases from V and 15 bases from J, with 11 bases in between. Germline CDR1 and CDR2: SEHNR and FQNEAQ (reference sequence). CDR3: CASSRGPAFF. CDR3 sequence (DNA): TGTGCCAGCAGCCGAGGTCCCGCGTTCTTC.

J is TRBJ1-2 and V is TRBV30; D might be TRBD1 (6 bases). The CDR3 is made up of 14 amino acids. Trimming took off 0 bases at V and 5 bases at J, with 13 bases between the two ends. Germline assignment: CDR1 GTSNPN and CDR2 SVGIG (reference sequence). The CDR3: CAWSVLQGLYGYTF. Written as DNA, the CDR3 is TGTGCCTGGAGTGTACTACAGGGCCTATATGGCTACACCTTC. Based on the CDR3 plus reference TRBV30 and TRBJ1-2, the full variable domain is SQTIHQWPATLVQPVGSPLSLECTVEGTSNPNLYWYRQAAGRGLQLLFYSVGIGQISSEVPQNLSASRPQDRQFILSSKKLLLSDSGFYLCAWSVLQGLYGYTFGSGTRLTVV.

The chain carries TRBV19 and TRBJ2-1, with D tentatively TRBD2 (7 bases). The V and J ends lost 6 bases and 6 bases respectively, with 12 bases between them. The germline V gene has CDR1 LNHDA and CDR2 SQIVND (reference sequence). CDR3 size: 13 residues. The CDR3 DNA sequence: TGTGCCAGTAGCCGGGGGGCCGTCAATGAGCAGTTCTTC. Translating gives CASSRGAVNEQFF.